These T cell receptor beta chains were read from a single sample in a study of response to subunit inactivated influenza vaccine. From the RT-PCR reads, TCRdb called clonotypes with MiXCR, one entry per CDR3 protein. Found here are about 650,000 distinct CDR3 sequences, more than 15% of them singletons; the top ten hold about 9.9%. The specimen was PBMCs from blood, collected approximately 12 days after vaccination. Receptor source: a man between 50 and 59 years old who received an inactivated influenza vaccine. Both conserved end residues are part of each CDR3. Size is stated for part of the rows, as once, few or many counts, or as a class when the clone is expanded.

J: TRBJ1-1; size: few; V: TRBV6-2/TRBV6-3; CDR3: CASRPDTRNTEAFF
J: TRBJ2-1; size: many; V: TRBV6-5; CDR3: CASSYSGLADLYNEQFF
J: TRBJ2-3; size: few; V: TRBV5-1; CDR3: CASSVGLAGVDTQYF
J: TRBJ1-1; size: many; V: TRBV20-1; CDR3: CSARNPANTEAFF
J: TRBJ2-2; size: few; V: TRBV7-9; CDR3: CASSLDGAGTGELFF
J: TRBJ2-3; size: few; V: TRBV4-2; CDR3: CASSQVVGGAIDTQYF
J: TRBJ1-4; size: few; V: TRBV29-1; CDR3: CSVGQGGKEKLFF
J: TRBJ2-2; size: few; V: TRBV4-3; CDR3: CASSQAAGGLSGELFF
J: TRBJ2-1; size: many; V: TRBV9; CDR3: CASSVDLAYNEQFF
J: TRBJ2-7; size: few; V: TRBV18; CDR3: CASSGGGRESYEQYF
J: TRBJ1-2; size: .; V: TRBV12-3/TRBV12-4; CDR3: CASSLALGSGYTF
J: TRBJ1-4; size: .; V: TRBV5-6; CDR3: CASSWGSANEKLFF
J: TRBJ2-3; size: few; V: TRBV18; CDR3: CASSPPGVVGTDTQYF
J: TRBJ1-1; size: few; V: TRBV3-1; CDR3: CASSRSRNSAFF
J: TRBJ2-3; size: few; V: TRBV10-1; CDR3: CASSDPTRTGGLTDTQYF
J: TRBJ2-5; size: .; V: TRBV6-2/TRBV6-3; CDR3: CASSYGRQETQYF
J: TRBJ2-7; size: .; V: TRBV10-3; CDR3: CAISPASGVNEQYF
J: TRBJ2-1; size: few; V: TRBV5-1; CDR3: CASSLARTSGYNEQFF
J: TRBJ2-5; size: .; V: TRBV6-2/TRBV6-3; CDR3: CASSRTSDQETQYF
J: TRBJ2-1; size: few; V: TRBV4-2; CDR3: CASSQGPSGRGAYNEQFF
J: TRBJ2-1; size: few; V: TRBV7-7; CDR3: CASSFSRGFEQFF
J: TRBJ2-2; size: .; V: TRBV9; CDR3: CASSAPLAGPAIGELFF